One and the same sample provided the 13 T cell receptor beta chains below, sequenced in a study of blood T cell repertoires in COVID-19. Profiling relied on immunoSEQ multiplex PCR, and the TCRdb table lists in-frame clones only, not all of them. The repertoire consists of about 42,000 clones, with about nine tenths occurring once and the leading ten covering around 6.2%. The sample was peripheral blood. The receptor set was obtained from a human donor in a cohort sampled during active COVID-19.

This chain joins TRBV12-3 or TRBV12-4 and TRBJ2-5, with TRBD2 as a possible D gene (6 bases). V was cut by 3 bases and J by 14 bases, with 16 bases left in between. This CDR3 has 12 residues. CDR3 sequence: CASSFTPGLLYF. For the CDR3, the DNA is TGTGCCAGCAGTTTCACCCCGGGACTCCTATACTTC.

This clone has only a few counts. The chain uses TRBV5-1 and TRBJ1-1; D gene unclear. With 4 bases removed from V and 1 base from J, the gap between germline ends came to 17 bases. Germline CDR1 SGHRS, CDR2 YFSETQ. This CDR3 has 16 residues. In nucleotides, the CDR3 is TGCGCCAGCAGCACGCTGCGGACGGGAGGGAACACTGAAGCTTTCTTT. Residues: CASSTLRTGGNTEAFF.

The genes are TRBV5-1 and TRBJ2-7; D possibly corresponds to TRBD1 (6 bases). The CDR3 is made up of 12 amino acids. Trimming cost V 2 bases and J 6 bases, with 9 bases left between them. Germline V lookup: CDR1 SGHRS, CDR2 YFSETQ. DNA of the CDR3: TGCGCCAGCAGCTTAGGGGGTCCCGAGCAGTACTTC. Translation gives CASSLGGPEQYF. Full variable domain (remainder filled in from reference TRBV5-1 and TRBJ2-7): KAGVTQTPRYLIKTRGQQVTLSCSPISGHRSVSWYQQTPGQGLQFLFEYFSETQRNKGNFPGRFSGRQFSNSRSEMNVSTLELGDSALYLCASSLGGPEQYFGPGTRLTVT.

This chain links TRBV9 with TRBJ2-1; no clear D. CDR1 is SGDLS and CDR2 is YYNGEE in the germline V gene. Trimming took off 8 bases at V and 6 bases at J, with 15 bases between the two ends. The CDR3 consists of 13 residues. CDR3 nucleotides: TGTGCCAGTAGCATAGGGCAGTCCAATGAGCAGTTCTTC. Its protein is CASSIGQSNEQFF.

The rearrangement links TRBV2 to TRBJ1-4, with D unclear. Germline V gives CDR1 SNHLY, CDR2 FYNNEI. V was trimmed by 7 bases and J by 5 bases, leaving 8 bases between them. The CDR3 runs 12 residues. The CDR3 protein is CASNRGNEKLFF. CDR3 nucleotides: TGTGCCAGCAATCGAGGGAATGAAAAACTGTTTTTT.

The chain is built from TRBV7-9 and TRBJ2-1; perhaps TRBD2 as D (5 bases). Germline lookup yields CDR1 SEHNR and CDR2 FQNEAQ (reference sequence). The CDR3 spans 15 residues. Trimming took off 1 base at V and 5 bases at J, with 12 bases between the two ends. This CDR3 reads CASSLVWELDNEQFF. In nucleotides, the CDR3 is TGTGCCAGCAGCTTAGTTTGGGAGTTGGACAATGAGCAGTTCTTC. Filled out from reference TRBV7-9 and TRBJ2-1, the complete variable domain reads DTGVSQNPRHKITKRGQNVTFRCDPISEHNRLYWYRQTLGQGPEFLTYFQNEAQLEKSRLLSDRFSAERPKGSFSTLEIQRTEQGDSAMYLCASSLVWELDNEQFFGPGTRLTVL.

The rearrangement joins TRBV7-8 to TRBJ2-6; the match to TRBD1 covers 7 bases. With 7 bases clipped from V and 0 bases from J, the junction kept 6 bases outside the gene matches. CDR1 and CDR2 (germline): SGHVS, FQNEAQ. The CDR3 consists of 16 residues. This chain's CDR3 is CASTQGFSSGANVLTF. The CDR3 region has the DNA TGTGCCAGCACACAGGGGTTCAGCTCTGGGGCCAACGTCCTGACTTTC.

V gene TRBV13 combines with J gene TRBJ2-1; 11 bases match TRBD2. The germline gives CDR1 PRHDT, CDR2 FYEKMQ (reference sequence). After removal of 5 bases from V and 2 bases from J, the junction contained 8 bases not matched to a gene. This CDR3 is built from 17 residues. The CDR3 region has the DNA TGTGCCAGCAGCCCGGGCCTAGCGGGAGGCCCCTACAATGAGCAGTTCTTC. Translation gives CASSPGLAGGPYNEQFF.

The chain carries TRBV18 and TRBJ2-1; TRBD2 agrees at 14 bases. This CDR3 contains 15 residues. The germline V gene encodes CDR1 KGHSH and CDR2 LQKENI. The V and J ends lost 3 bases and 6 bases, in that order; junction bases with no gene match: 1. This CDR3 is CASSPTSGGANEQFF. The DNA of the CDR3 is TGTGCCAGCTCACCGACTAGCGGGGGGGCCAATGAGCAGTTCTTC.

CDR3 DNA sequence: TGTGCCAGCTGGCGGGAGTACGGACAATCCTACGAGCAGTACTTC. The encoded protein is CASWREYGQSYEQYF. V usage is TRBV2 and J usage is TRBJ2-7, with 7 bases fitting TRBD2. The V gene end was trimmed by 8 bases and the J gene end by 1 base; junction bases not matched to a gene: 11. This CDR3 spans 15 amino acids. CDR1 is SNHLY and CDR2 is FYNNEI in the germline V gene.

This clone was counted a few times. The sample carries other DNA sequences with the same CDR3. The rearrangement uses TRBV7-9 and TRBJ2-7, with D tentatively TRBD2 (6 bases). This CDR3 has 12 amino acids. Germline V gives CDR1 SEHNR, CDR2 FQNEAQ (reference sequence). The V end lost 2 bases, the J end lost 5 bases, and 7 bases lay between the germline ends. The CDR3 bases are TGTGCCAGCAGCTTACGGAGGGACGAGCAGTACTTC. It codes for CASSLRRDEQYF.

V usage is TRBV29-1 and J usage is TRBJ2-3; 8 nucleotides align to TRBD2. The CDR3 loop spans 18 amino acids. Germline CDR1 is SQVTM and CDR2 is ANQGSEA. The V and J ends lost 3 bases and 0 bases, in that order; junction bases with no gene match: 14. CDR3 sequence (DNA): TGCAGCGTTGAGCGCGGGGGGCCCTCCAGAACTAGCACAGATACGCAGTATTTT. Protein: CSVERGGPSRTSTDTQYF.

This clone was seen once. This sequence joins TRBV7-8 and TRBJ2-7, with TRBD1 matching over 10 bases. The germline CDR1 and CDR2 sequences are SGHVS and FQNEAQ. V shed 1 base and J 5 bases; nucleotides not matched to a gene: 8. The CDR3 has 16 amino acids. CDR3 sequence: CASSLGVGTGVHEQYF. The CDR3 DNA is TGTGCCAGCAGCTTAGGGGTGGGGACAGGGGTCCACGAGCAGTACTTC.